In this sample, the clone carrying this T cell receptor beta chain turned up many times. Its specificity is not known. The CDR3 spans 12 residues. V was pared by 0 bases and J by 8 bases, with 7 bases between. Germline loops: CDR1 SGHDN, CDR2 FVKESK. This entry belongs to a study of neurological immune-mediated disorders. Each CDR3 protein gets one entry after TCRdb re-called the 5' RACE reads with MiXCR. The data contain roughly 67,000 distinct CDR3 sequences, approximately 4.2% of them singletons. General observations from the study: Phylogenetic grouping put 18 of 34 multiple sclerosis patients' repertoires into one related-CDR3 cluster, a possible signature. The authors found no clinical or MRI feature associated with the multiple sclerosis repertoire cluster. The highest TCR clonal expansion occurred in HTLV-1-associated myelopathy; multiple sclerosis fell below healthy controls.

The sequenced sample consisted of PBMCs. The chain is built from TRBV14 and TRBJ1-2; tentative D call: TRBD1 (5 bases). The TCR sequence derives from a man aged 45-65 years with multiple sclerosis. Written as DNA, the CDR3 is TGTGCCAGCAGCCAAGAGAGGGGCGGCTACACCTTC. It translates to CASSQERGGYTF.